This section outlines one T cell receptor beta chain sequence together with its context. This record belongs to a study of blood T cell repertoires in COVID-19. Study-level information: Samples representing acute and convalescent COVID-19 were sourced from the United States, Italy and Spain.

This table comes from immunoSEQ multiplex PCR, and its TCRdb copy is limited to in-frame clones, with some not included. The sample has roughly 110,000 clones; about 88% are singletons. The TCR comes from a man between 40 and 49 years old with acute or convalescent COVID-19. Sequenced: peripheral blood.

The CDR3 protein is CASSPGTGVSNQPQHF. CDR3 sequence (DNA): TGTGCCAGCAGCCCAGGGACAGGGGTTAGCAATCAGCCCCAGCATTTT. The V call is TRBV7-2, the J call TRBJ1-5; 10 bases are shared with TRBD1. Germline V CDR1 and CDR2: SGHTA, FQGNSA. This CDR3 is 16 amino acids long. V lost 5 bases to trimming and J lost 0 bases; unmatched junction nucleotides: 4.